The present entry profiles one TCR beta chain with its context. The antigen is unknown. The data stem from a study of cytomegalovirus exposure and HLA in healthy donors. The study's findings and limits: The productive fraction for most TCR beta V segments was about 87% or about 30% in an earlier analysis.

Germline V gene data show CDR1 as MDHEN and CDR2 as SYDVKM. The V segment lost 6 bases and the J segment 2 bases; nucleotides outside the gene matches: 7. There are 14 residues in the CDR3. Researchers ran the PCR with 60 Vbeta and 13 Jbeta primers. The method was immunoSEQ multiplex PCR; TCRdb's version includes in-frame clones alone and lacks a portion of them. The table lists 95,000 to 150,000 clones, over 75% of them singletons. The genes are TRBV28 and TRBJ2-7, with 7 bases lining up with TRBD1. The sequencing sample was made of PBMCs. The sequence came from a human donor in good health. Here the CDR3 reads CASRVYGTAYEQYF. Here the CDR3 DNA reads TGTGCCAGCAGAGTCTACGGGACAGCCTACGAGCAGTACTTC.